This TCR beta chain was identified in a study of cytomegalovirus exposure and HLA in healthy donors. PCR used 60 Vbeta primers and 13 Jbeta primers. This table comes from immunoSEQ multiplex PCR, and its TCRdb copy is limited to in-frame clones, with some not included. The repertoire holds 200,000 to 250,000 clones, just under 80% seen once, with about 0.47% in the top ten. About this clone: Antigen specificity is unknown.

Overall study findings and caveats: Sequencing likely produced, as an artifact, a cluster of highly shared sequence variants. Three chains linked to CMV were shown in vitro to be specific for CMV antigens.

Germline V gene sequence: CDR1 SGHRS, CDR2 YFSETQ. J lost 7 bases, V lost 0 bases, and 10 bases had no gene match. The CDR3 runs to 16 residues. The TCR comes from a boy younger than 18 in good health and CMV-seronegative. Material: PBMCs. The rearrangement uses TRBV5-1 and TRBJ2-1, with 7 bases identical to TRBD1. The DNA of the CDR3 is TGCGCCAGCAGCTTGGCGGGGACAGTATTAGGAAATGAGCAGTTCTTC. This codes for CASSLAGTVLGNEQFF.